This T cell receptor (beta chain) was obtained from a study of blood T cell repertoires in COVID-19 (dated by TCRdb to about 2020). With regard to the full study: The collaborator samples originated in the United States, Italy and Spain and spanned the acute and convalescent phases of COVID-19. The prospective study material was composed of cDNA or gDNA derived from T cells, B-cell-depleted T cells, or PBMCs. Deeply sampled blood TCRbeta repertoires from subjects exposed to, actively infected with, or recovered from COVID-19 were included in the dataset. The repertoires were made available in a free public database intended to serve as a resource for research on the immune response to SARS-CoV-2. The samples were drawn from two sources: the first 160 participants of the ongoing ImmuneRACE study, and 1,000 to 1,500 subjects contributed by 6 global collaborators. A de-identified subject ID, COVID-19 status, age in years and sex were almost always included in the sample metadata. Where HLA class I and class II types were available, the types were taken from metadata supplied by the sample provider, not from assay-based typing. General conclusions and limits of the study: The quantity of clinical and demographic metadata differed by source and by participant and was supplied without curation.

TCRbeta CDR3 regions were amplified from genomic DNA using the immunoSEQ Assay, a bias-controlled multiplex PCR. Per the authors' processing: Nucleated cell counts per sample were estimated from amplification of reference gene primers within the assay. Sequence reads were collapsed and filtered to measure the absolute abundance of every unique TCRbeta CDR3 rearrangement. For each sample, productive Simpson clonality was calculated by taking the square root of Simpson's diversity index across productive rearrangements. TCRdb mirrors the immuneACCESS table, restricted to in-frame sequences. Some clones are absent from its copies; in checked studies, under half trace to an unresolved V gene, and the reason for the others is unknown. V and J calls and clone size are as listed in that table; D and trimming were resolved from the DNA. For this sample there are roughly 130,000 clones; around 76% appear just once. The top ten constitute over 10% of the sample.

The collaborating institutions used their own protocols to collect whole blood in K2EDTA tubes. For TCRbeta analysis, collaborators shipped samples as frozen whole blood, isolated PBMCs, or DNA extracted from either of those sample types. CDR1 LNHDA and CDR2 SQIVND were looked up in the germline V gene (reference sequence). The cysteine opens and the phenylalanine closes a CDR3 of 14 amino acids. The kept DNA is CDR3 alone, 42 bases in frame from the first base. Germline trimming: 7 bases from V, 7 bases from J; junction bases outside gene matches: 11. Notes on this clone: The target of this receptor is not known. The input lacks base qualities; no much larger clone sits a single base away.

Sequences were obtained from peripheral blood. The rearrangement combines TRBV19 with TRBJ2-7, and 9 junctional nucleotides match TRBD1. The TCR was taken from a man older than 75 with acute or convalescent COVID-19. The DNA sequence is given as TGTGCCAGTACAACGGGACAGGGCTTCGTTGAGCAGTACTTC. The resulting protein is CASTTGQGFVEQYF.